Listed below are T cell receptor beta chains from one sample, sequenced in a study of shared clonotypes between healthy human individuals. Repertoires were generated with immunoSEQ multiplex PCR, while TCRdb's copy carries only in-frame clones and drops some. The data show roughly 1,800,000 clones, about 95% seen once. What was sequenced was naive CD8+ T cells sorted from blood. The receptors here all came from a man between 18 and 35 years old in good health. CDR3s include the opening cysteine and the closing phenylalanine or tryptophan. The D gene is left open where the match is weak.

length	D	V	J	CDR3	DNA
15	-	TRBV5-6	TRBJ2-2	CASSLWADNTGELFF	TGTGCCAGCAGCTTGTGGGCAGATAACACCGGGGAGCTGTTTTTT
12	-	TRBV4-1	TRBJ1-5	CASSNWNQPQHF	TGCGCCAGCAGCAATTGGAATCAGCCCCAGCATTTT
14	-	TRBV9	TRBJ2-7	CASSQSGRGYEQYF	TGTGCCAGCAGCCAAAGCGGAAGGGGCTACGAGCAGTACTTC
13	TRBD2	TRBV5-6	TRBJ2-3	CASSSGGADTQYF	TGTGCCAGCAGCTCCGGGGGGGCAGATACGCAGTATTTT
13	-	TRBV7-7	TRBJ2-5	CASSLWIEETQYF	TGTGCTAGCAGCTTATGGATCGAAGAGACCCAGTACTTC
13	-	TRBV5-5	TRBJ1-1	CASSLTQNTEAFF	TGTGCCAGCAGCTTGACACAGAACACTGAAGCTTTCTTT
17	TRBD2	TRBV5-6	TRBJ2-7	CASSPGTGGSGSYEQYF	TGTGCCAGCAGCCCCGGGACCGGGGGGTCGGGGTCCTACGAGCAGTACTTC
14	-	TRBV6-6	TRBJ1-1	CASSGDSLGTEAFF	TGTGCCAGCAGTGGAGACAGCCTGGGCACTGAAGCTTTCTTT
13	-	TRBV4-1	TRBJ2-5	CASSQGLQETQYF	TGCGCCAGCAGCCAAGGACTACAAGAGACCCAGTACTTC
14	TRBD1	TRBV19	TRBJ1-2	CAVRGTGDNYGYTF	TGTGCCGTTCGTGGGACAGGGGATAACTATGGCTACACCTTC
15	TRBD1	TRBV2	TRBJ2-7	CASSASGTGGYEQYF	TGTGCCAGCAGCGCCTCCGGGACAGGGGGCTACGAGCAGTACTTC
13	-	TRBV2	TRBJ1-2	CASSEYSNYGYTF	TGTGCCAGCAGTGAATACAGTAACTATGGCTACACCTTC
17	-	TRBV2	TRBJ2-5	CASSEGWDFSYQETQYF	TGTGCCAGCAGTGAGGGTTGGGACTTCTCTTACCAAGAGACCCAGTACTTC
16	TRBD2	TRBV27	TRBJ2-3	CASSPGTSLSTDTQYF	TGTGCCAGCAGTCCGGGGACTAGCCTCAGCACAGATACGCAGTATTTT